What follows are 2 T cell receptor beta chains derived from one specimen sequenced in a study of T cells in Graves' hyperthyroidism and ophthalmopathy. Authors of the study amplified TCR beta CDR3 regions from RNA transcripts. First-round RT-PCR targeting the TCR CDR3 was performed with the HTBI primer set. One entry per CDR3 protein, called by TCRdb with MiXCR from the multiplex PCR reads. The sample comprises 300,000 to 400,000 distinct CDR3 sequences, approximately 17% of which are singletons, and 35% to 50% rests with the top ten. The sequenced sample was blood. Receptor source: a man between 18 and 29 years old with Graves' ophthalmopathy.

Only a few counts were recorded for this clonotype. This chain connects TRBV5-1 to TRBJ1-2; TRBD1 is a possible D gene (6 bases). This CDR3 has 13 residues. CDR1 SGHRS and CDR2 YFSETQ come from the germline V gene. Deletions cut 9 bases from V and 8 bases from J, with 20 bases between. The CDR3 nucleotides are TGCGCCACCTTCGGACCGGGGGCGAGGGGCTACACCTTC. This codes for CATFGPGARGYTF.

This clonotype was counted a few times. The chain joins TRBV6-5 to TRBJ2-2; D may correspond to TRBD1 or TRBD2 (5 bases each). The CDR3 is 18 amino acids. Germline values: CDR1 MNHEY, CDR2 SVGAGI. V gave up 0 bases and J gave up 1 base, with 15 bases separating them. The chain's CDR3 is CASSYSSGQGENTGELFF. The CDR3 nucleotides are TGTGCCAGCAGTTACTCATCTGGGCAGGGAGAGAACACCGGGGAGCTGTTTTTT.